The 17 T cell receptor beta chains reported below all come from one sample, sequenced in a study of STAT3 mutations in large granular lymphocyte leukemia. Whole-study results and caveats: At least one immunodominant TCR beta clonotype appeared in every T-cell large granular lymphocyte leukemia patient.

These TCRs are of unknown antigen specificity. Libraries were prepared by immunoSEQ multiplex PCR; TCRdb keeps only in-frame clonotypes and omits some of them. This table has tens of thousands of clones, roughly 81% appearing once. Sequencing was carried out using PBMCs. The receptors shown here come from a human donor with T large granular lymphocyte leukemia. Some clones in this sample may be carry-over from other donors' samples.

The sample holds a few counts of this clone. J is TRBJ2-7 and V is TRBV5-1; D is unclear. Trimming cost V 0 bases and J 2 bases, with 6 bases left between them. CDR1 SGHRS and CDR2 YFSETQ come from the germline V gene. This CDR3 has 13 residues. The CDR3 reads CASSLATTYEQYF. The DNA of the CDR3 is TGCGCCAGCAGCTTGGCCACAACCTACGAGCAGTACTTC.

This chain uses TRBV19 with TRBJ1-5; tentatively, D is TRBD1 (5 bases). This CDR3 contains 15 residues. Trimming removed 5 bases at V and 6 bases at J, with 17 bases between. Germline loops: CDR1 LNHDA, CDR2 SQIVND (reference sequence). CDR3 in DNA: TGTGCCAGTAGTTTGGGCAGGGCCGGGTCTCAGCCCCAGCATTTT. This gives the protein CASSLGRAGSQPQHF.

The V call is TRBV6-1, the J call TRBJ2-7, with D possibly TRBD1 on 5 matching bases. This CDR3 contains 15 residues. V gave up 3 bases and J gave up 3 bases, with 15 bases separating them. Germline lookup yields CDR1 MNHNS and CDR2 SASEGT. CDR3 sequence reads: CASSEIPAGNYEQYF. CDR3 DNA sequence: TGTGCCAGCAGTGAGATCCCGGCAGGGAACTACGAGCAGTACTTC.

The chain recombines TRBV7-2 with TRBJ2-1; D gene ambiguous. Germline lookup yields CDR1 SGHTA and CDR2 FQGNSA. This CDR3 has 11 residues. Trimming left V 5 bases short and J 6 bases short, with 5 bases between. The CDR3 bases are TGTGCCAGCAGCAATTTCAATGAGCAGTTCTTC. Translation: CASSNFNEQFF.

In its sample, this clone was seen once. The CDR3 DNA sequence: TGTGCCAGCAGCCCCCTAACCGGGACAGCGAACTATGGCTACACCTTC. Translated: CASSPLTGTANYGYTF. This chain joins TRBV7-6 and TRBJ1-2, with 7 bases lining up with TRBD1. Germline-derived CDR1 and CDR2 are SGHVS and FNYEAQ. There are 16 residues in the CDR3. With V trimmed by 5 bases and J by 2 bases, 11 bases remained unmatched.

The chain combines TRBV7-9 with TRBJ1-1; D might be TRBD1 (5 bases). The ends were cut back, 5 bases at V and 4 bases at J, with 17 bases in the middle. Looked up from germline, CDR1 is SEHNR and CDR2 is FQNEAQ (reference sequence). The CDR3 loop spans 15 amino acids. CDR3 DNA sequence: TGTGCCAGCAGCCTAAGTACAGGCGACCTCACTGAAGCTTTCTTT. As protein: CASSLSTGDLTEAFF.

The rearrangement uses TRBV19 and TRBJ1-6; 7 bases are a match to TRBD1. The CDR3 is 13 residues long. CDR1 is LNHDA, CDR2 SQIVND, per germline (reference sequence). Losses at the gene ends were 11 bases for V and 7 bases for J; bases not matched to a gene: 8. CDR3 nucleotides: TGTGCCGCCCGGGACAGAGAAAATTCACCCCTCCACTTT. Translated: CAARDRENSPLHF.

This clone showed up just a few times. The J gene is TRBJ1-5, the V gene TRBV30, with 7 bases fitting TRBD1. The V gene end was trimmed by 1 base and the J gene end by 6 bases; junction bases not matched to a gene: 3. The germline V gene has CDR1 GTSNPN and CDR2 SVGIG (reference sequence). The CDR3 sequence is 13 residues long. Here the CDR3 reads CAWSGQGSQPQHF. The CDR3 coding sequence is TGTGCCTGGAGTGGACAGGGTAGTCAGCCCCAGCATTTT.

J is TRBJ1-1 and V is TRBV5-1; no clear D gene. V lost 0 bases and J 1 base, leaving 10 bases between the germline ends. The CDR3 runs to 15 residues. Per germline, CDR1 SGHRS and CDR2 YFSETQ. CDR3 protein: CASSLVLQPNTEAFF. The CDR3 coding sequence is TGCGCCAGCAGCTTGGTCTTGCAGCCGAACACTGAAGCTTTCTTT.

In nucleotides, the CDR3 is TGTGCCAGCAGCTCACCCTCAGGAAAGGTGACTGAAGCTTTCTTT. Its protein product is CASSSPSGKVTEAFF. V and J are TRBV11-2 and TRBJ1-1; no firm D call. The CDR3 sequence is 15 residues long. CDR1 is SGHAT, CDR2 FQNNGV, per germline. With 4 bases removed from V and 5 bases from J, the gap between germline ends came to 17 bases.

The chain recombines TRBV6-1 with TRBJ2-7; D gene uncertain. Between the trimmed V and J ends, which lost 1 base and 0 bases, there was a span of 7 bases. The CDR3 is 14 residues long. CDR1 MNHNS and CDR2 SASEGT come from the germline V gene. CDR3 loop: CASSEGAGSYEQYF. The CDR3 nucleotides read TGTGCCAGCAGTGAAGGGGCAGGCTCCTACGAGCAGTACTTC.

This clone was observed once. The chain employs TRBV5-1 and TRBJ1-5; TRBD1 aligns across 10 bases. This CDR3 region has 13 residues. Germline CDR1 and CDR2: SGHRS and YFSETQ. Trimming removed 5 bases from V and 7 bases from J; junction bases left unmatched: 3. CDR3 in amino acids: CASRKGQGQPQHF. CDR3 sequence (DNA): TGCGCCAGCAGGAAGGGACAGGGGCAGCCCCAGCATTTT.

This clone was observed a handful of times. The rearrangement uses TRBV11-2 and TRBJ1-1; TRBD1 agrees at 7 bases. Germline values: CDR1 SGHAT, CDR2 FQNNGV. The CDR3 has 14 amino acids. Unmatched junction bases numbered 7, after V lost 4 bases and J lost 5 bases. For the CDR3, the DNA is TGTGCCAGCAGCTCGGGACAGAGGGGGACTGAAGCTTTCTTT. This codes for CASSSGQRGTEAFF.

The chain is built from TRBV5-6 and TRBJ2-1; D unresolved. The CDR3 is 13 residues long. The V end lost 4 bases, the J end lost 7 bases, and 12 bases lay between the germline ends. The germline gives CDR1 SGHDT, CDR2 YYEEEE. CDR3 DNA sequence: TGTGCCAGCAGCCCTTTTTCTGGGAATGAGCAGTTCTTC. Protein: CASSPFSGNEQFF. Based on the CDR3 plus reference TRBV5-6 and TRBJ2-1, the full variable domain is DAGVTQSPTHLIKTRGQQVTLRCSPKSGHDTVSWYQQALGQGPQFIFQYYEEEERQRGNFPDRFSGHQFPNYSSELNVNALLLGDSALYLCASSPFSGNEQFFGPGTRLTVL.

The CDR3 DNA is TGTGCCAGCAGTTTATACAATGAGCAGTTCTTC. This encodes CASSLYNEQFF. The J gene is TRBJ2-1, the V gene TRBV6-1; D not certain. The CDR3 runs 11 residues. Trimming cost V 5 bases and J 4 bases, with 3 bases left between them. The germline gives CDR1 MNHNS, CDR2 SASEGT.

This chain connects TRBV10-2 to TRBJ1-2; 9 bases line up with TRBD1. With 6 bases clipped from V and 4 bases from J, the junction kept 9 bases outside the gene matches. The CDR3 covers 15 residues. The germline gives CDR1 WSHSY, CDR2 SAAADI. The CDR3 protein is CASSKSRDRVYGYTF. CDR3 in DNA: TGCGCCAGCAGCAAATCCCGGGACAGGGTCTATGGCTACACCTTC.

The chain employs TRBV6-6 and TRBJ2-2; D not resolved. Germline CDR1 and CDR2: MNHNY and SVGAGI (reference sequence). With 6 bases removed from V and 5 bases from J, the gap between germline ends came to 7 bases. The CDR3 is 12 residues long. The CDR3 nucleotides read TGTGCCAGCAGGACGTCGACCGGGGAGCTGTTTTTT. Translation: CASRTSTGELFF.